This entry lists 21 T cell receptor beta chains sequenced from one sample in a study of early T cells in non-severe SARS-CoV-2 infection. TCRdb redid the calling of the 5' RACE reads with MiXCR, one entry per CDR3 protein. The sample has more than 65,000 distinct CDR3 sequences; around 12% are singletons. Source: whole blood, taken at baseline. The receptors shown here come from an adult who was a healthcare worker with PCR-confirmed SARS-CoV-2 infection or an uninfected control (not recorded which).

This clonotype was picked up many times. The gene calls are TRBV25-1 and TRBJ2-2; 9 bases agree with TRBD1. Per the germline V gene, CDR1 is MGHDK and CDR2 is SYGVNS. The CDR3 extends over 15 amino acids. Losses at the gene ends were 5 bases for V and 6 bases for J; bases not matched to a gene: 7. CDR3 sequence (DNA): TGTGCCAGCAGTCACGGGACAGGGTTTCCCGGGGAGCTGTTTTTT. Encoded protein: CASSHGTGFPGELFF.

This clonotype appeared a few times. The chain combines TRBV4-3 with TRBJ1-4, with 7 bases identical to TRBD1. This CDR3 spans 15 amino acids. With V trimmed by 0 bases and J by 2 bases, 0 bases remained unmatched. Germline assignment: CDR1 LGHNA and CDR2 YSLEER. Here the CDR3 DNA reads TGCGCCAGCAGCCAAGAACAGGGGACTAATGAAAAACTGTTTTTT. Translation gives CASSQEQGTNEKLFF.

This chain links TRBV4-3 with TRBJ1-4; D is ambiguous. V was shortened by 3 bases and J by 2 bases, with 7 bases between the two germline ends. The CDR3 extends over 14 amino acids. Germline V CDR1 and CDR2: LGHNA, YSLEER. The CDR3 coding sequence is TGCGCCAGCAGCCATACGACGACTAATGAAAAACTGTTTTTT. Translated, it gives CASSHTTTNEKLFF.

This clonotype has a count of ten or more. The chain joins TRBV7-9 to TRBJ2-3; D gene unclear. The CDR3 runs to 13 residues. Germline CDR1 is SEHNR and CDR2 is FQNEAQ (reference sequence). V was pared by 1 base and J by 6 bases, with 8 bases between. CDR3 residues: CASSLGGLDTQYF. Written as DNA, the CDR3 is TGTGCCAGCAGCTTAGGAGGCCTTGATACGCAGTATTTT.

This clonotype was observed many times. This chain joins TRBV7-9 and TRBJ2-3, with 9 bases matching TRBD2. Unmatched junction bases numbered 4, after V lost 4 bases and J lost 2 bases. Germline CDR1 and CDR2: SEHNR and FQNEAQ (reference sequence). The CDR3 extends over 15 amino acids. Written as DNA, the CDR3 is TGTGCCAGCAGCTCGACTAGCGGCGCCACAGATACGCAGTATTTT. It translates to CASSSTSGATDTQYF.

Concerning this clonotype itself: This may arise from a read error, as a much more abundant clone is one base away. The chain employs TRBV20-1 and TRBJ1-2; TRBD1 agrees at 7 bases. The germline gives CDR1 DFQATT, CDR2 SNEGSKA (reference sequence). V was clipped by 4 bases and J by 6 bases; unmatched bases: 8. The CDR3 runs 13 residues. The CDR3 sequence is CSATLTGTHGYTF. In nucleotides, the CDR3 is TGCAGTGCTACTCTGACAGGGACCCATGGCTACACCTTC.

This clonotype occurred a few times. The rearrangement links TRBV10-1 to TRBJ1-1; no clear D. V gave up 3 bases and J gave up 1 base, with 9 bases separating them. The CDR3 spans 14 residues. Germline V lookup: CDR1 WNHNN, CDR2 SYGVQD (reference sequence). The chain's CDR3 is CASSDGSENTEAFF. DNA for the CDR3: TGCGCCAGCAGTGACGGGTCAGAGAACACTGAAGCTTTCTTT.

This clonotype has at least ten counts. V is TRBV21-1 and J is TRBJ2-3; TRBD1 is the table's D call, not checked against the DNA. TRBV21-1 has pseudogene status. This CDR3 region has 15 residues. Written as DNA, the CDR3 is TGTGCCAGCAGCATCCGTGACCGGGGCGCAGATACGCAGTATTTT. It translates to CASSIRDRGADTQYF.

The chain combines TRBV29-1 with TRBJ2-5; D gene uncertain. With 5 bases removed from V and 0 bases from J, the gap between germline ends came to 10 bases. In germline, CDR1 is SQVTM, CDR2 ANQGSEA. The CDR3 contains 13 residues. The DNA for the CDR3 is TGCAGCGTTTTAGGGCGGTACCAAGAGACCCAGTACTTC. The encoded protein is CSVLGRYQETQYF.

The chain carries TRBV7-9 and TRBJ1-1; D remains unclear. CDR1 is SEHNR and CDR2 is FQNEAQ in the germline V gene (reference sequence). Trimming removed 5 bases from V and 0 bases from J, with 10 bases in between. This CDR3 region has 14 residues. DNA for the CDR3: TGTGCCAGCAGCCGCGGACCATTGAACACTGAAGCTTTCTTT. This translates into CASSRGPLNTEAFF.

This clonotype was observed a handful of times. This chain uses TRBV5-6 with TRBJ1-1, with a weak D call TRBD1 (6 bases). The V and J ends lost 1 base and 1 base respectively, with 14 bases between them. Germline CDR1 and CDR2: SGHDT and YYEEEE. This CDR3 has 16 amino acids. The CDR3 is CASSLWSGGRNTEAFF. The DNA of the CDR3 is TGTGCCAGCAGCTTGTGGTCCGGGGGCCGGAACACTGAAGCTTTCTTT.

This chain uses TRBV2 with TRBJ2-3, with D unresolved. The CDR3 runs 16 residues. Germline CDR1 reads SNHLY; CDR2 reads FYNNEI. Between the trimmed V and J ends, which lost 0 bases and 6 bases, there was a span of 16 bases. CDR3 sequence reads: CASSEALRASLDTQYF. The CDR3 DNA reads as TGTGCCAGCAGTGAAGCGCTTAGGGCGTCGCTCGATACGCAGTATTTT.

The V gene is TRBV2, the J gene TRBJ2-2; D possibly corresponds to TRBD2 (6 bases). The CDR3 is 15 residues long. Trimming stripped 6 bases from V and 7 bases from J, with 18 bases between. Looked up from germline, CDR1 is SNHLY and CDR2 is FYNNEI. CDR3 DNA sequence: TGTGCCAGCAGCCGGGGGATCTTACTAGTCGGGGAGCTGTTTTTT. This codes for CASSRGILLVGELFF.

This clonotype was observed a handful of times. The chain uses TRBV3-1 and TRBJ2-1; TRBD1 is a possible D gene (5 bases). The CDR3 sequence is 12 residues long. V was cut by 3 bases and J by 7 bases, with 7 bases left in between. CDR1 and CDR2 from the germline V gene are LGHDT and YNNKEL (reference sequence). CDR3 residues: CASSHRVNEQFF. The CDR3, as DNA: TGTGCCAGCAGCCACAGGGTAAATGAGCAGTTCTTC.

This clonotype was seen many times. V usage is TRBV2 and J usage is TRBJ2-3; 9 positions agree with TRBD2. The V segment lost 4 bases and the J segment 4 bases; nucleotides outside the gene matches: 6. Germline CDR1 reads SNHLY; CDR2 reads FYNNEI. The CDR3 is 15 residues long. This chain's CDR3 is CASSASGTGADTQYF. CDR3 coding DNA: TGTGCCAGCAGTGCTAGCGGGACGGGGGCAGATACGCAGTATTTT.

V gene TRBV7-7 combines with J gene TRBJ2-7, with 7 bases matching TRBD1. This CDR3 comprises 13 residues. The germline CDR1 and CDR2 sequences are SSHAT and FNYEAQ (reference sequence). With V trimmed by 3 bases and J by 6 bases, 5 bases remained unmatched. The CDR3, as DNA: TGTGCCAGCAGCTTTAACCGGGACAGCGAGCAGTACTTC. Residues: CASSFNRDSEQYF.

CDR3: CASSSPGQRGTGELFF. In DNA, the CDR3 is TGTGCCAGCAGTTCTCCGGGACAGAGGGGGACCGGGGAGCTGTTTTTT. V and J are TRBV28 and TRBJ2-2; 7 bases fit TRBD1. Germline CDR1 MDHEN, CDR2 SYDVKM. The CDR3 consists of 16 residues. V shed 4 bases, J shed 5 bases, and the junction held 10 bases outside the gene matches.

CDR3 amino acids: CSARVPGGSNQPQHF. DNA for the CDR3: TGCAGTGCTAGAGTACCCGGGGGCAGCAATCAGCCCCAGCATTTT. The chain links TRBV20-1 to TRBJ1-5; possible D gene TRBD1, 6 bases. The CDR3 has 15 residues. Deletions cut 1 base from V and 1 base from J, with 11 bases between. Germline lookup yields CDR1 DFQATT and CDR2 SNEGSKA (reference sequence).

This clonotype showed up many times. The rearrangement uses TRBV29-1 and TRBJ2-3, with a possible D match to TRBD1 (5 bases). Trimming took 3 bases from V and 1 from J, leaving 5 bases between them. CDR3 length: 12 amino acids. Germline values: CDR1 SQVTM, CDR2 ANQGSEA. CDR3 nucleotide sequence: TGCAGCGTTGACAGGGGCACAGATACGCAGTATTTT. It specifies CSVDRGTDTQYF.

This clonotype was picked up a small number of times. This rearrangement joins TRBV25-1 to TRBJ1-2; no reliable D call. Trimming took 3 bases from V and 14 from J, leaving 13 bases between them. Germline CDR1 is MGHDK and CDR2 is SYGVNS. The CDR3 consists of 11 residues. DNA for the CDR3: TGTGCCAGCAGTGAGGGAATAGTTATTACCTTC. Its protein is CASSEGIVITF.

V gene TRBV6-2 or TRBV6-3 combines with J gene TRBJ2-7; D tentatively fits TRBD1 or TRBD2 (5 bases each). V was trimmed by 2 bases and J by 3 bases, leaving 17 bases between them. Per germline, CDR1 MNHEY and CDR2 SVGEGT. This CDR3 has 16 amino acids. CDR3 sequence reads: CASSYDRGRADYEQYF. The CDR3 DNA follows: TGTGCCAGCAGTTACGATCGGGGCAGGGCCGACTACGAGCAGTACTTC.